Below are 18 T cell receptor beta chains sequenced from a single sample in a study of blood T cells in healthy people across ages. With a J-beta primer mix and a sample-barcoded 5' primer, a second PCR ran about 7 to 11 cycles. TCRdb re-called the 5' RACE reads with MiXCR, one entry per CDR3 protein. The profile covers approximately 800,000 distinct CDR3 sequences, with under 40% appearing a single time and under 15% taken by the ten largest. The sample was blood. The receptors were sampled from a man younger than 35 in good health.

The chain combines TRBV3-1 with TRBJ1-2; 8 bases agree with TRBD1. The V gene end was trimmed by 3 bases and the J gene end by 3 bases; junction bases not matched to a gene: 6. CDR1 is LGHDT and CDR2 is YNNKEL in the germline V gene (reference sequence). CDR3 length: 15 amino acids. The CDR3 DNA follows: TGTGCCAGCAGCCATATGGACAGGGAGGACTATGGCTACACCTTC. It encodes CASSHMDREDYGYTF.

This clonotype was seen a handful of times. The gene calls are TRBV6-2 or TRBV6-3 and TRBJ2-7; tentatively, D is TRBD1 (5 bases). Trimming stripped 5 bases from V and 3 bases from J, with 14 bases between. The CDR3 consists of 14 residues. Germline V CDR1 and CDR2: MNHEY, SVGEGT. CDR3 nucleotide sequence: TGTGCCAGCAGTCACAGGACCCGGTTCTACGAGCAGTACTTC. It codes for CASSHRTRFYEQYF.

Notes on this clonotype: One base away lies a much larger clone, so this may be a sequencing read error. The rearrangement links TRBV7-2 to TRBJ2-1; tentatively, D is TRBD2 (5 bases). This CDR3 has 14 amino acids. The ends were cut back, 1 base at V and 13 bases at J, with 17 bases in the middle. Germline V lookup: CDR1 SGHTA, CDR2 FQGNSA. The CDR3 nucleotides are TGTGCCAGCAGCTTAGTGTCCGCCGGGGAGACCCAGTTCTTC. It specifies CASSLVSAGETQFF.

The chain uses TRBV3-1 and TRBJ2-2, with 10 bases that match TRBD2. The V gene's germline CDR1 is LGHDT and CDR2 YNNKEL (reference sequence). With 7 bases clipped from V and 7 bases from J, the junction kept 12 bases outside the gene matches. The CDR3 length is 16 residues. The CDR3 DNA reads TGTGCCAGCACCCGTCAGAGCGGGGGGGCCAGCGGGGAGCTGTTTTTT. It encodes CASTRQSGGASGELFF.

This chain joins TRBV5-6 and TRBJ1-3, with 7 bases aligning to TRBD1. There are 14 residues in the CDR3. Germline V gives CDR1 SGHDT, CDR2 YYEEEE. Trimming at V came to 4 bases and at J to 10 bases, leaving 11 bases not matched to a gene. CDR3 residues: CASSPGRGLNTIYF. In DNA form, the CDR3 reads TGTGCCAGCAGCCCGGGGAGGGGGCTGAATACCATATATTTT. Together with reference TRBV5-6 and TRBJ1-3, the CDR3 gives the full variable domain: DAGVTQSPTHLIKTRGQQVTLRCSPKSGHDTVSWYQQALGQGPQFIFQYYEEEERQRGNFPDRFSGHQFPNYSSELNVNALLLGDSALYLCASSPGRGLNTIYFGEGSWLTVV.

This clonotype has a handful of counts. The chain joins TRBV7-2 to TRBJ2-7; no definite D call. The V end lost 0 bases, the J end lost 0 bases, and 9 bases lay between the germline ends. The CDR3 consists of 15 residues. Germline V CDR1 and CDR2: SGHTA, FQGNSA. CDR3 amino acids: CASSLAPVSSYEQYF. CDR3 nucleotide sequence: TGTGCCAGCAGCTTAGCGCCCGTTAGCTCCTACGAGCAGTACTTC.

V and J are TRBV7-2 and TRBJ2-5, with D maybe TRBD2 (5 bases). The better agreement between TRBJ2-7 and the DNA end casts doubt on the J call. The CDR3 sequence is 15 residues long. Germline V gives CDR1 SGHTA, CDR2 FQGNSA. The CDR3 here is CASSLTLPGVGEQYF. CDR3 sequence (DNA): TGTGCCAGCAGCTTAACGCTCCCCGGGGTGGGCGAGCAGTACTTC.

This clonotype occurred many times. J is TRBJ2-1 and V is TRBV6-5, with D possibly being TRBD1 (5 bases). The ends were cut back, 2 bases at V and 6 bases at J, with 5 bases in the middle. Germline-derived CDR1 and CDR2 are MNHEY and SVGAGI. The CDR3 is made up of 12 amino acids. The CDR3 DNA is TGTGCCAGCAGTTACCAGGGCAATGAGCAGTTCTTC. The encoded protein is CASSYQGNEQFF.

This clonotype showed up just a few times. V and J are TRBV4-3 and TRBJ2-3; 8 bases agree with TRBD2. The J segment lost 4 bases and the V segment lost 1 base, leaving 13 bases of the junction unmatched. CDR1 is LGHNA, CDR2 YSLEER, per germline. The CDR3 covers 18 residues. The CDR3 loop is CASSQGSRAGGYADTQYF. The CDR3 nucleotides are TGCGCCAGCAGCCAAGGGTCTAGGGCGGGGGGTTACGCAGATACGCAGTATTTT.

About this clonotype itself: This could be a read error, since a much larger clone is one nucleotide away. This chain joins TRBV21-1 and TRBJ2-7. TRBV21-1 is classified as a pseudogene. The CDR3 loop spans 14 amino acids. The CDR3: CASSKNGFTEAQYF. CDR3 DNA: TGTGCCAGCAGCAAAAATGGTTTCACAGAGGCCCAGTACTTC.

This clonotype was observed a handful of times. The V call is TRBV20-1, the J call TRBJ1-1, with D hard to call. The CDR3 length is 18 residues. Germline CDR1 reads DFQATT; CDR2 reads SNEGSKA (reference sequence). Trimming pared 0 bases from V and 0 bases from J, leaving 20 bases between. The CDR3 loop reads CSARDLERADNMNTEAFF. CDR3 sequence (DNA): TGCAGTGCTAGAGATCTGGAGAGGGCCGATAACATGAACACTGAAGCTTTCTTT.

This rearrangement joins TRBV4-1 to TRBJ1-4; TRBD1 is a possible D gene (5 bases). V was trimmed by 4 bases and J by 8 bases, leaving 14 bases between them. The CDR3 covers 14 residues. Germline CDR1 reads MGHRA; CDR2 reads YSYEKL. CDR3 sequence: CASSPVGGGEKLFF. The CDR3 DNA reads TGCGCCAGCAGCCCCGTGGGGGGAGGAGAAAAACTGTTTTTT.

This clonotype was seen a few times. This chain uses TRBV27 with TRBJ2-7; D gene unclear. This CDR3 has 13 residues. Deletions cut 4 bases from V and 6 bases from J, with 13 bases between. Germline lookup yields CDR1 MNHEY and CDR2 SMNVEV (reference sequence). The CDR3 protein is CASSSGSHIEQYF. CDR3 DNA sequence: TGTGCCAGCAGTTCGGGCAGCCACATCGAGCAGTACTTC.

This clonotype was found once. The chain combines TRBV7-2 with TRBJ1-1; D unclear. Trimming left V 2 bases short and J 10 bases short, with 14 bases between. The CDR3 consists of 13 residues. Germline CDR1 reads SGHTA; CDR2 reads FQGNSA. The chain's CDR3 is CASSLSGPSVAFF. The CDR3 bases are TGTGCCAGCAGCTTATCAGGCCCTTCCGTAGCTTTCTTT.

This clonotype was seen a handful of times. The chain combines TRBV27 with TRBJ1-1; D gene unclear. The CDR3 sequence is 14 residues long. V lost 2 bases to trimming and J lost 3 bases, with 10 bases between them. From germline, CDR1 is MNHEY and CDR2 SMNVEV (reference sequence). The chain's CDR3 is CASSLREGDTEAFF. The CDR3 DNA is TGTGCCAGCAGTTTACGGGAAGGAGACACTGAAGCTTTCTTT.

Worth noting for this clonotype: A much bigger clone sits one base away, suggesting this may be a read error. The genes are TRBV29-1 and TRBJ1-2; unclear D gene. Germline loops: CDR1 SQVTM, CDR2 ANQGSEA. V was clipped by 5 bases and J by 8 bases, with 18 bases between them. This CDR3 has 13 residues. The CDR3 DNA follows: TGCAGCGTTACGGGAGGGTTCCCCCACGGCTACACCTTC. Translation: CSVTGGFPHGYTF.

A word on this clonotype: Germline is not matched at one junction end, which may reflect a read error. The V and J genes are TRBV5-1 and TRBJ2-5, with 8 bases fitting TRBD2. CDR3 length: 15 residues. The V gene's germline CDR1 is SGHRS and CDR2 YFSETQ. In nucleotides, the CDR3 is TGCGCCAGCAGCGGTAGCGGGACGTACCAAGAGATCCAGTACTTC. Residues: CASSGSGTYQEIQYF.

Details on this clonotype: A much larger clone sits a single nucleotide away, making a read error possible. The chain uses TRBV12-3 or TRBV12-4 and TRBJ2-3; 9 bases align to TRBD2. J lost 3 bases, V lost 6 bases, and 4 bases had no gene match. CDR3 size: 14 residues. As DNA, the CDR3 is TGTGCCAGCAGACTTAGCGGGAGTACAGATACGCAGTATTTT. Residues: CASRLSGSTDTQYF.